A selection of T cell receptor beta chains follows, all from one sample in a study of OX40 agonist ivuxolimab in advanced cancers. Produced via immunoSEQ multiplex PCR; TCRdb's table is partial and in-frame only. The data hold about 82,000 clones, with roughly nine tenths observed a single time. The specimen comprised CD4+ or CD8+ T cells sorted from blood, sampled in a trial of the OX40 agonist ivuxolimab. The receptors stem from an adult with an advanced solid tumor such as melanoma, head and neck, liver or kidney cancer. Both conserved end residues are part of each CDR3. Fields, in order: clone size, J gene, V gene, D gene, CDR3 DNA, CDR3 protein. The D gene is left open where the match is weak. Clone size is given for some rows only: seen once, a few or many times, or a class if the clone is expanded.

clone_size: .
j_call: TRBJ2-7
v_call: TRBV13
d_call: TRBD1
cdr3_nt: TGTGCCAGCAGGGCAACAGGGGGTAGGTACGAGCAGTACTTC
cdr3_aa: CASRATGGRYEQYF

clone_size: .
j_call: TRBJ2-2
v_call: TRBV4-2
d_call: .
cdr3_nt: TGTGCCAGCAGCCGAGAGCGGGCGGGCGTCACCGGGGAGCTGTTTTTT
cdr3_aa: CASSRERAGVTGELFF

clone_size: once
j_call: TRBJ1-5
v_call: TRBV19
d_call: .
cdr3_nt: TGTGCCAGTACTCAGATGGATCAGCCCCAGCATTTT
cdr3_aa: CASTQMDQPQHF

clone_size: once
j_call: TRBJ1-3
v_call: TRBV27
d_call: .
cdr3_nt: TGTGCCAGCAGTTTATCGGGCGCAAACTCTGGAAACACCATATATTTT
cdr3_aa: CASSLSGANSGNTIYF

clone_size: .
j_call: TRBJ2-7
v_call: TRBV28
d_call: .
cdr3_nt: TGTGCCAGCAGAGATTCAGGGGTCCCCTACGAGCAGTACTTC
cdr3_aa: CASRDSGVPYEQYF

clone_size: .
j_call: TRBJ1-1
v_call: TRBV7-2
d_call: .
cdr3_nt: TGTGCCAGCAGCTTGGGCGCCAGGGGATCCACTGAAGCTTTCTTT
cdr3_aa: CASSLGARGSTEAFF

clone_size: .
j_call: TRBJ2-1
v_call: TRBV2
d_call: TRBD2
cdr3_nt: TGTGCCAGCATGAGCGGGACTTACAATGAGCAGTTCTTC
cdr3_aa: CASMSGTYNEQFF

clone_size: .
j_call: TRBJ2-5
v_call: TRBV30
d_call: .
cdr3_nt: TGTGCCTGGAGTCGTGCCCAAGAGACCCAGTACTTC
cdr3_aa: CAWSRAQETQYF

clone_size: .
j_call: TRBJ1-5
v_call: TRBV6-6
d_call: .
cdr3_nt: TGTGCCAGCAGTATAGGACACAGCAATCAGCCCCAGCATTTT
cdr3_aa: CASSIGHSNQPQHF

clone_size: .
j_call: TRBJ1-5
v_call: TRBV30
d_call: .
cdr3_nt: TGTGCCTGGAGTGGCACCGACGGGCAGCCCCAGCATTTT
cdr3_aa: CAWSGTDGQPQHF

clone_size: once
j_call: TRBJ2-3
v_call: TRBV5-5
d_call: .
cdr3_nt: TGTGCCAGCAGCTTGGGGTCGGACACAGATACGCAGTATTTT
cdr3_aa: CASSLGSDTDTQYF

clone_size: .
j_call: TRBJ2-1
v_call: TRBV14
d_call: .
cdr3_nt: TGTGCCAGCAGCCCCGGGGCACATGAGCAGTTCTTC
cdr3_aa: CASSPGAHEQFF

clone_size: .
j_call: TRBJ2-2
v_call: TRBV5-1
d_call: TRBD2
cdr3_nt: TGCGCCAGCAGCTTGCGGACTAGCGGGCTGGGCACCGGGGAGCTGTTTTTT
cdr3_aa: CASSLRTSGLGTGELFF

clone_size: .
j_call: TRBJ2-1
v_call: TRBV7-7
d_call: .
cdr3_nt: TGTGCTAGCAGCTTAGACTATTCGGTGGGGGGTGAGCAGTTCTTC
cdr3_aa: CASSLDYSVGGEQFF

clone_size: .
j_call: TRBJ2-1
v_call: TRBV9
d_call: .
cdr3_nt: TGTGCCAGCAGCGTAGATTATAGGTCCTACAATGAGCAGTTCTTC
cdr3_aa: CASSVDYRSYNEQFF

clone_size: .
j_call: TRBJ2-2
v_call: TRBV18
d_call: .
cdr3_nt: TGTGCCAGCTCACCACCAACAGGAATGGGGGACACCGGGGAGCTGTTTTTT
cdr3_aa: CASSPPTGMGDTGELFF

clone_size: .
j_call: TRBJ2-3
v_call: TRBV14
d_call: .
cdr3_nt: TGTGCCAGCAGCCAGACACAGGTTGGAGATACGCAGTATTTT
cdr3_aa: CASSQTQVGDTQYF

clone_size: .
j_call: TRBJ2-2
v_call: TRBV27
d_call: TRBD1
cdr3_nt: TGTGCCAGCAGTTCGGACAGGCTGAACACCGGGGAGCTGTTTTTT
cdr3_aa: CASSSDRLNTGELFF

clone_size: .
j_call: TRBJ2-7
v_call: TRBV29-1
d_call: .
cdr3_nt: TGCAGCGCGGAGGAGGGGGGAAGCTCCTACGAGCAGTACTTC
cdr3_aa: CSAEEGGSSYEQYF

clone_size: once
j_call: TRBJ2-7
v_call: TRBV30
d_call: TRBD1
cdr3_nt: TGTGCCTGGAGTGTCGGGACAGGGACCTACGAGCAGTACTTC
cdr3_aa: CAWSVGTGTYEQYF

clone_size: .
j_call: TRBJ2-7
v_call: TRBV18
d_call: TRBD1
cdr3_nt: TGTGCCAGCTCACCAGGACAGGGGACCGAGCAGTACTTC
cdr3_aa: CASSPGQGTEQYF

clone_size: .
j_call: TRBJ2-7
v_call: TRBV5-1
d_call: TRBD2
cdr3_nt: TGCGCCAGCAGCTTGCGGGGAGGGGAGTACGAGCAGTACTTC
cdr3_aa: CASSLRGGEYEQYF

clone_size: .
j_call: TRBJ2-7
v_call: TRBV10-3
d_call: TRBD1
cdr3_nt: TGTGCCATCAGTCTGGGACAGGGAAGCAACGAGCAGTACTTC
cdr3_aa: CAISLGQGSNEQYF

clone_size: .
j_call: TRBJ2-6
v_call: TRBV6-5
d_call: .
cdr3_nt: TGTGCCAGCAGGCACCCCGATTCTGGGGCCAACGTCCTGACTTTC
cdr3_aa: CASRHPDSGANVLTF

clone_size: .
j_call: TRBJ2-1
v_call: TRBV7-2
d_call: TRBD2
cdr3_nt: TGTGCCAGCAGCTTAGTGGGAGGGGCGCAGGGTGAGCAGTTCTTC
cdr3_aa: CASSLVGGAQGEQFF

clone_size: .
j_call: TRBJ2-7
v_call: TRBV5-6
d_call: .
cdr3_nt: TGTGCCAGCAGCTTGGATGCAGGGCCCCACGAGCAGTACTTC
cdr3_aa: CASSLDAGPHEQYF

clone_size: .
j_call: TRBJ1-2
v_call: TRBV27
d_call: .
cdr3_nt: TGTGCCAGCAGTTCGTCACCCCTAGAAGCCTATGGCTACACCTTC
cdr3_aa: CASSSSPLEAYGYTF

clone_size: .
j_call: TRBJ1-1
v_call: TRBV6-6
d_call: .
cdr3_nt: TGTGCCAGCCTTTCGGGAACACGGACTGAAGCTTTCTTT
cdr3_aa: CASLSGTRTEAFF

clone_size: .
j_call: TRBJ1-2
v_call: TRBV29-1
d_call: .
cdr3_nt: TGCAGCGTTGGGGCAGGGATAGGTGGCTACACCTTC
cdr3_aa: CSVGAGIGGYTF

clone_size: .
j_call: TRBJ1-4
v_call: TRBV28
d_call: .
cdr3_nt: TGTGCCAGCAGCCCTGGGGGGCGCGGTGAAAAACTGTTTTTT
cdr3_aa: CASSPGGRGEKLFF

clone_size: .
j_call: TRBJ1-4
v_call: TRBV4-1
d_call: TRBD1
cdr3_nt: TGCGCCAGCAGCCAGACAGGGGGACGTGAAAAACTGTTTTTT
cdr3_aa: CASSQTGGREKLFF

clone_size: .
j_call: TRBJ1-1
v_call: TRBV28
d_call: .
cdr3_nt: TGTGCCAGCAGGAGTTTATGGACTGAAGCTTTCTTT
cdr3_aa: CASRSLWTEAFF

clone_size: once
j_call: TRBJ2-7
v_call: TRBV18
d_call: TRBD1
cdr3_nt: TGTGCCAGCTCACCACCGCCCCAACCGGGACAGGGGTTTCTCTACGAGCAGTACTTC
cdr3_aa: CASSPPPQPGQGFLYEQYF

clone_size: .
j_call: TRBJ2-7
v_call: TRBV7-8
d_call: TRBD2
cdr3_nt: TGTGCCAGCAGCACAACTAGCGGGAGTTACGAGCAGTACTTC
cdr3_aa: CASSTTSGSYEQYF

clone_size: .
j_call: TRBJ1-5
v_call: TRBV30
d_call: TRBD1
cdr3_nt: TGTGCCTGGAGTGTGGGGACAGGGGACCAGCCCCAGCATTTT
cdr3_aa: CAWSVGTGDQPQHF

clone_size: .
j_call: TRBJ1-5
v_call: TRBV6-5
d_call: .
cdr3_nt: TGTGCCAGCAGGCCCTGGGGTAATAGGCAGCCCCAGCATTTT
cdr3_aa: CASRPWGNRQPQHF

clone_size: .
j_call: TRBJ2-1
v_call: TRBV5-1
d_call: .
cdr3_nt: TGCGCCAGCAGCAGCGGGACAACTCCCCTCAATGAGCAGTTCTTC
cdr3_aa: CASSSGTTPLNEQFF

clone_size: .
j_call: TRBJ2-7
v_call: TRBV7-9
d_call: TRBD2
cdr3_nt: TGTGCCAGCAGCCTAGGTAGCGGGAGCTCCTACGAGCAGTACTTC
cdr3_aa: CASSLGSGSSYEQYF

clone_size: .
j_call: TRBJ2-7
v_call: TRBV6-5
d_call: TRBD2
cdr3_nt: TGTGCCAGCCTAGCGGGAGGGGGCTTCGAGCAGTACTTC
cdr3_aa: CASLAGGGFEQYF

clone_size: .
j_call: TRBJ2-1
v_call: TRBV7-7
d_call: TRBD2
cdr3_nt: TGTGCTAGCAGCTTAGCGGGACTAGCGGTTACAAGAGAGCAGTTCTTC
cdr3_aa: CASSLAGLAVTREQFF

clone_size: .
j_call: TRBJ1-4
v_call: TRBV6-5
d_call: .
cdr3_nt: TGTGCCAGCAGTTACTCCTATGTCGGTAATGAAAAACTGTTTTTT
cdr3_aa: CASSYSYVGNEKLFF

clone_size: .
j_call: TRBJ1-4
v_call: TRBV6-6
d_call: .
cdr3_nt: TGTGCCAGCAGTTCAGGGTTAGCTAATGAAAAACTGTTTTTT
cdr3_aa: CASSSGLANEKLFF

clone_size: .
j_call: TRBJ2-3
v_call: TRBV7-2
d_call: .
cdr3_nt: TGTGCCAGCAGCTACACCCGGGGAACCGATACGCAGTATTTT
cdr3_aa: CASSYTRGTDTQYF

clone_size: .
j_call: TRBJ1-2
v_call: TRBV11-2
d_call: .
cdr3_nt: TGTGCCAGCAGCCCACCGGGGGGAAGCTATGGCTACACCTTC
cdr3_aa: CASSPPGGSYGYTF

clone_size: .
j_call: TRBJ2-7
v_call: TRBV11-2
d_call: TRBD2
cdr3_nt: TGTGCCAGCAGCTCCGTCGGGGGGATTGGAGAGCAGTACTTC
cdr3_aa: CASSSVGGIGEQYF

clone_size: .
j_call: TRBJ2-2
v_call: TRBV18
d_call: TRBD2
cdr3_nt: TGTGCCAGCTCACCAGAAGGGAGGGGAATAAACACCGGGGAGCTGTTTTTT
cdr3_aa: CASSPEGRGINTGELFF

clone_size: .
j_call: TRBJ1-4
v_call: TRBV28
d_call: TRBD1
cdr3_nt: TGTGCCAGCAAGCCGGCAGGGGGAGGTGAAAAACTGTTTTTT
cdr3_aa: CASKPAGGGEKLFF

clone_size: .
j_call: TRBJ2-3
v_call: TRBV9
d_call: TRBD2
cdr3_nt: TGTGCCAGCAGCAAGGGTGGGGACTACGGCACAGATACGCAGTATTTT
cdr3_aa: CASSKGGDYGTDTQYF

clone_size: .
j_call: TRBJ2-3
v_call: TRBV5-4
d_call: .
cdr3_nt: TGTGCCAGCAGCATGACCACAGATACGCAGTATTTT
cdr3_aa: CASSMTTDTQYF

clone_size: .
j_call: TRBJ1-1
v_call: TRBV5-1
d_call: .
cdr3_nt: TGCGCCAGCAGGTCGGAGACTGAAGCTTTCTTT
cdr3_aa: CASRSETEAFF

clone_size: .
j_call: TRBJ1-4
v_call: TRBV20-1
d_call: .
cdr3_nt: TGCAGTGCTAGAGATCATGAAAAACTGTTTTTT
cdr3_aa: CSARDHEKLFF

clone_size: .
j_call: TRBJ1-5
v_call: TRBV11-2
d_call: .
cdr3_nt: TGTGCCAGCAGTCTAGACTACAATCAGCCCCAGCATTTT
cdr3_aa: CASSLDYNQPQHF

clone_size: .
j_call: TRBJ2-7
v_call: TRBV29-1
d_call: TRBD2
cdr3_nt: TGCAGCGTTGTGTCTAGCGGGAGACTTGGCGAGCAGTACTTC
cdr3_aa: CSVVSSGRLGEQYF

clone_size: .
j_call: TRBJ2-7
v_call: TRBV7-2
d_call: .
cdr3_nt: TGTGCCAGCAGCTTAGACAGGACCCTACGGGAGCAGTACTTC
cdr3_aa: CASSLDRTLREQYF

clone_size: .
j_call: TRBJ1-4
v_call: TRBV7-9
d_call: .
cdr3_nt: TGTGCCAGCAGCTTAAACGTGGGGGGAAGGGATGAAAAACTGTTTTTT
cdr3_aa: CASSLNVGGRDEKLFF